This TCR beta chain was recorded in a study of blood T cell repertoires in COVID-19. This CDR3 has 13 residues. V gave up 6 bases and J gave up 1 base, with 9 bases separating them. Germline V lookup: CDR1 ENHRY, CDR2 SYGVKD. Generated by immunoSEQ multiplex PCR, the TCRdb table keeps only in-frame clones and is missing some. The sample yields some 100,000 clones, roughly nine tenths seen once. The chain combines TRBV10-3 with TRBJ1-1; weak D call: TRBD1 (6 bases). The source of this sequence is a man aged 60-69 years with acute or convalescent COVID-19. Source material: peripheral blood. Written as DNA, the CDR3 is TGTGCCATCAGCGCACAGGGGAACACTGAAGCTTTCTTT. It encodes CAISAQGNTEAFF.